This is a list of T cell receptor beta chains from one sample in a study of control samples from healthy donors and cancer patients. Method: immunoSEQ multiplex PCR; TCRdb's copy keeps in-frame clones and lacks some. This sample has under 200,000 clones, with 91% found just once. The sequenced material came from blood. These receptors came from a woman in her thirties in good health. The CDR3 runs from the conserved cysteine through the conserved F or W. The order of the fields is J gene, D gene, V gene, clone size, CDR3 DNA, CDR3 protein. D genes are given only for firm matches. Size is stated for part of the rows, as once, few or many counts, or as a class when the clone is expanded.

TRBJ2-7,TRBD2,TRBV6-5,-,TGTGCCACCCATGGGGGACTAGCGGGCTTGGAGCAGTACTTC,CATHGGLAGLEQYF
TRBJ1-2,-,TRBV19,once,TGTGCCAGTAGTCCGTTAGGGTATGGCTACACCTTC,CASSPLGYGYTF
TRBJ1-2,TRBD1,TRBV27,-,TGTGCCAGCAGTTCATATCGGACAGGGGGCTCTGGCTACACCTTC,CASSSYRTGGSGYTF
TRBJ1-1,-,TRBV6-4,-,TGTGCCAGCAGTGAGGGGGTTAACACTGAAGCTTTCTTT,CASSEGVNTEAFF
TRBJ2-6,-,TRBV18,-,TGTGCCAGCTCACCTGGGGGCGCTGGGGCCAACGTCCTGACTTTC,CASSPGGAGANVLTF
TRBJ2-6,TRBD1,TRBV7-9,-,TGTGCCAGCAGCTTACCCGGGACAGTCTCTGGGGCCAACGTCCTGACTTTC,CASSLPGTVSGANVLTF
TRBJ2-1,TRBD2,TRBV7-2,-,TGTGCCAGCAGGACGCTAGCGGAGGGCTACAATGAGCAGTTCTTC,CASRTLAEGYNEQFF
TRBJ2-3,-,TRBV6-2/TRBV6-3,-,TGTGCCAGCAGTTACGCAGGGACTAGCACAGATACGCAGTATTTT,CASSYAGTSTDTQYF
TRBJ2-2,TRBD1,TRBV6-6,-,TGTGCCAGCAGTAGCGGACAGGGGGCTAGCGGGGAGCTGTTTTTT,CASSSGQGASGELFF
TRBJ1-4,-,TRBV28,-,TGTGCCAGCAGTTTGCCTAATGAAAAACTGTTTTTT,CASSLPNEKLFF
TRBJ2-1,-,TRBV3-1/TRBV3-2,once,TGTGCCAGCAGCCAAGCTTCCAATGAGCAGTTCTTC,CASSQASNEQFF
TRBJ1-6,TRBD1,TRBV6-5,-,TGTGCCAGCAGTCAGGAACAGGGGAAGTATTCACCCCTCCACTTT,CASSQEQGKYSPLHF
TRBJ1-6,-,TRBV10-3,-,TGTGCCATCAGTGAGTCGGCAGTTAATTCACCCCTCCACTTT,CAISESAVNSPLHF
TRBJ1-3,TRBD1,TRBV6-5,-,TGTGCCAGCAGCCCGGACAGGTCCTCTGGAAACACCATATATTTT,CASSPDRSSGNTIYF
TRBJ1-2,TRBD1,TRBV6-2/TRBV6-3,-,TGTGCCAGCAGTAAACAGGGGGCCACTAACTATGGCTACACCTTC,CASSKQGATNYGYTF
TRBJ1-5,-,TRBV2,-,TGTGCCAGCAGTGAAGCGCGGGGCCATAGCAATCAGCCCCAGCATTTT,CASSEARGHSNQPQHF
TRBJ1-3,TRBD1,TRBV28,-,TGTGCCAGCAGTCAGGGGGTCAGAAACACCATATATTTT,CASSQGVRNTIYF
TRBJ2-2,-,TRBV6-5,-,TGTGCCAGCAGCGCCTCAGGGGCCGGGGAGCTGTTTTTT,CASSASGAGELFF
TRBJ1-5,-,TRBV7-8,-,TGTGCCAGCAGCTTAGGCAATAGCAATCAGCCCCAGCATTTT,CASSLGNSNQPQHF
TRBJ2-5,TRBD2,TRBV7-2,-,TGTGCCAGCAGCGCGGGACTAGCGGGAAGAGAGACCCAGTACTTC,CASSAGLAGRETQYF
TRBJ2-7,TRBD1,TRBV6-5,once,TGTGCCAGCAGGGGGGACAGGGGGCGAAACTACGAGCAGTACTTC,CASRGDRGRNYEQYF
TRBJ1-5,-,TRBV28,-,TGTGCCAGCAGTTTATGGGGTCAGCCCCAGCATTTT,CASSLWGQPQHF
TRBJ2-1,-,TRBV21-1,-,TGTGCCAGCAGCAAAAGGGGGCGCGACTACAATGAGCAGTTCTTC,CASSKRGRDYNEQFF
TRBJ2-4,-,TRBV21-1,-,TGTGCCAGCAGCAAAGTGGGAATAGCGGGGGGGATAGCCAAAAACATTCAGTACTTC,CASSKVGIAGGIAKNIQYF
TRBJ1-1,TRBD1,TRBV7-8,once,TGTGCCAGCAGCTTAGATAGGGGGCTTTCTGAAGCTTTCTTT,CASSLDRGLSEAFF
TRBJ1-4,-,TRBV5-5,-,TGTGCCAGCAGCTCTCCACAAACAACTAATGAAAAACTGTTTTTT,CASSSPQTTNEKLFF
TRBJ1-4,-,TRBV5-3,-,TGTGCCAGAAGCTTGGGGCGGGAGCTTTACGGAACTAATGAAAAACTGTTTTTT,CARSLGRELYGTNEKLFF
TRBJ2-1,-,TRBV7-2,-,TGTGCCAGCAGCTTAGTCTCGGGAGCGGGTGGATACAATGAGCAGTTCTTC,CASSLVSGAGGYNEQFF
TRBJ1-2,-,TRBV6-2/TRBV6-3,-,TGTGCCAGCAGTTACTCCCAGGGGAGTAACTATGGCTACACCTTC,CASSYSQGSNYGYTF
TRBJ1-1,-,TRBV10-1,-,TGCGCCAGCAGTGAAACAGGGAGAGCCACTGAAGCTTTCTTT,CASSETGRATEAFF
TRBJ1-1,-,TRBV4-2,-,TGTGCCAGCAGCCAAGCGAACCCGGAGAACACTGAAGCTTTCTTT,CASSQANPENTEAFF
TRBJ1-3,-,TRBV28,-,TGTGCCAGCAGTCAGGGAAACACCATATATTTT,CASSQGNTIYF
TRBJ1-1,TRBD1,TRBV28,-,TGTGCCAGCAGTTTATTCGGAGGTCAGGGGGTCGCTTTCTTT,CASSLFGGQGVAFF
TRBJ1-1,-,TRBV11-2,-,TGTGCCAGCAGATCCCAGGTGAACACTGAAGCTTTCTTT,CASRSQVNTEAFF
TRBJ2-1,-,TRBV19,-,TGTGCCAGTAGTATCGGGAATGAGCAGTTCTTC,CASSIGNEQFF
TRBJ1-3,-,TRBV6-5,-,TGTGCCAGCAGTTACTCGGAGTTCTCTGGAAACACCATATATTTT,CASSYSEFSGNTIYF
TRBJ1-1,TRBD1,TRBV7-2,-,TGTGCCAGCAGCGTGTACAGGGGGCAGAACACTGAAGCTTTCTTT,CASSVYRGQNTEAFF
TRBJ1-5,-,TRBV19,-,TGTGCCAGTAGTATGAAGAATCAGCCCCAGCATTTT,CASSMKNQPQHF
TRBJ1-6,-,TRBV13,once,TGTGCCAGCAGCCAGGACAGCTATAATTCACCCCTCCACTTT,CASSQDSYNSPLHF
TRBJ2-6,TRBD1,TRBV5-1,-,TGCGCCAGCAGCTTGGGGTGGACAGGGGCTGTGGGGGCCAACGTCCTGACTTTC,CASSLGWTGAVGANVLTF
TRBJ2-3,TRBD2,TRBV11-2,-,TGTGCCAGCAGCTTGGGGGGGTGGACAGATACGCAGTATTTT,CASSLGGWTDTQYF
TRBJ1-5,-,TRBV6-1,-,TGTGCCAGCAGTGAAGGAGGGGGGGACAATCAGCCCCAGCATTTT,CASSEGGGDNQPQHF
TRBJ2-7,TRBD2,TRBV3-1/TRBV3-2,-,TGTGCCAGCAGCCCTCTAGCGGGGGGCTACTACGAGCAGTACTTC,CASSPLAGGYYEQYF
TRBJ1-2,-,TRBV6-5,-,TGTGCCAGCAGCCAACAGGGAGGTGGTAACTATGGCTACACCTTC,CASSQQGGGNYGYTF
TRBJ2-1,TRBD1,TRBV5-8,-,TGTGCCAGCAGCTTAGCTTCAACAGGGGTGTGGTATGAGCAGTTCTTC,CASSLASTGVWYEQFF
TRBJ2-7,TRBD2,TRBV6-5,-,TGTGCCAGCACCGGGACTAGCGGGGGGTCCTACGAGCAGTACTTC,CASTGTSGGSYEQYF
TRBJ1-3,TRBD1,TRBV4-1,-,TGCGCCAGCAGAATGGACAGGAGCTCTGGAAACACCATATATTTT,CASRMDRSSGNTIYF
TRBJ2-3,TRBD1,TRBV6-4,once,TGTGCCAGCAGTGACTCTACAGGGGGCGCGGATACGCAGTATTTT,CASSDSTGGADTQYF